This T cell receptor beta chain was obtained from a study of blood T cell repertoires in COVID-19 (dated by TCRdb to between 2020 and 2021). Looking at the study overall: For ImmuneRACE Cohort 3, a participant was defined as recovered based on two consecutive negative NP/OP PCR tests, clearance by a healthcare professional, or resolution of symptoms. Samples from collaborators originated in the United States, Italy and Spain and spanned both the acute and convalescent phases of COVID-19. The material from the prospective study consisted of cDNA or gDNA derived from T cells, B-cell-depleted T cells, or PBMCs. The dataset comprised deeply sampled blood TCRbeta repertoires from subjects exposed to, actively infected with, or recovered from COVID-19. The repertoires were released in a freely available public database intended as a resource for research on the immune response to SARS-CoV-2. The samples were drawn from two sources: the first 160 participants of the ongoing ImmuneRACE study, and 950 to 1,500 subjects contributed by 6 global collaborators. Nearly every sample came with metadata listing a de-identified subject ID, COVID-19 status, age in years and sex. Where available, HLA class I and class II types were obtained from metadata supplied by the sample provider rather than from assay-based typing.

General conclusions and limits of the study: The quantity of clinical and demographic metadata differed by source and by participant and was supplied without curation.

TCRbeta CDR3 regions were amplified from genomic DNA using the immunoSEQ Assay, a bias-controlled multiplex PCR. The study's processing was this. The number of nucleated cells in each sample was estimated by amplification of reference gene primers within the assay. To quantify the absolute abundance of each unique TCRbeta CDR3 rearrangement, sequence reads were collapsed and filtered. For each sample, productive Simpson clonality was calculated as the square root of Simpson's diversity index across productive rearrangements. TCRdb's version of the immuneACCESS table is confined to in-frame rearrangements and falls short of the full clone set. An unresolved V gene accounts for under half of the shortfall where checked; the remainder is of unknown origin. V and J calls and clone size are copied from that table; D and trimming were computed from the DNA. This sample lists roughly 190,000 clones; roughly 86% were detected once. Jointly, the top ten make up about 26% of the sample.

Trimming takes 7 bases off V and 4 bases off J; junction bases not matched to a gene: 6. The germline V gene (reference sequence) sets CDR1 to LNHDA and CDR2 to SQIVND. Reading from cysteine to phenylalanine, the CDR3 counts 14 amino acids. Only the CDR3 region is kept as DNA, spanning 42 bases read in frame from base 1. Comment on this clone: Its binding antigen is unknown. Base qualities are missing; no much larger clone stands one base away.

Participants in the prospective study were aged about 18 to 95 years, lived in about two dozen United States geographic areas, and enrolled through a virtual design. To assign participants to cohorts, the prospective study relied on clinical history that participants themselves reported in a screening survey and a study questionnaire. In the prospective study, whole blood, serum and a nasopharyngeal or oropharyngeal swab were collected from each participant by mobile phlebotomists. Prospective study participants could optionally give additional blood draws and questionnaires over an approximately 2-month period. Before DNA extraction, blood samples from the prospective study were shipped at room temperature or frozen.

This TCR was recovered from a woman in her 40s in a cohort exposed to, infected with or recovered from COVID-19 (not recorded which). Sequencing was carried out using PBMCs or T cells enriched from blood (not recorded which). The chain uses TRBV19 and TRBJ2-1, and 8 junctional nucleotides match TRBD1. The DNA sequence is given as TGTGCCAGTATGCGGACAGGGCCGTACAATGAGCAGTTCTTC. The encoded protein is CASMRTGPYNEQFF. Supplemented by the reference TRBV19 and TRBJ2-1 proteins around the CDR3, the complete variable domain is DGGITQSPKYLFRKEGQNVTLSCEQNLNHDAMYWYRQDPGQGLRLIYYSQIVNDFQKGDIAEGYSVSREKKESFPLTVTSAQKNPTAFYLCASMRTGPYNEQFFGPGTRLTVL.